This T cell receptor (beta chain) stems from a study of OX40 agonist ivuxolimab in advanced cancers. The CDR3 runs to 15 residues. Germline loops: CDR1 SGHVS, CDR2 FNYEAQ. Trimming pared 4 bases from V and 4 bases from J, leaving 14 bases between. Method: immunoSEQ multiplex PCR; TCRdb's copy keeps in-frame clones and lacks some. The repertoire holds approximately 78,000 clones, with about 82% as singletons. The specimen was CD4+ or CD8+ T cells sorted from blood, collected in a trial of the OX40 agonist ivuxolimab. This clonotype was obtained from an adult with an advanced solid tumor such as melanoma, head and neck, liver or kidney cancer. The chain links TRBV7-6 to TRBJ1-5; D not certain. In DNA, the CDR3 is TGTGCCAGCAGCTCCTCCTCTGGGCTAAATCAGCCCCAGCATTTT. Translating it yields CASSSSSGLNQPQHF.